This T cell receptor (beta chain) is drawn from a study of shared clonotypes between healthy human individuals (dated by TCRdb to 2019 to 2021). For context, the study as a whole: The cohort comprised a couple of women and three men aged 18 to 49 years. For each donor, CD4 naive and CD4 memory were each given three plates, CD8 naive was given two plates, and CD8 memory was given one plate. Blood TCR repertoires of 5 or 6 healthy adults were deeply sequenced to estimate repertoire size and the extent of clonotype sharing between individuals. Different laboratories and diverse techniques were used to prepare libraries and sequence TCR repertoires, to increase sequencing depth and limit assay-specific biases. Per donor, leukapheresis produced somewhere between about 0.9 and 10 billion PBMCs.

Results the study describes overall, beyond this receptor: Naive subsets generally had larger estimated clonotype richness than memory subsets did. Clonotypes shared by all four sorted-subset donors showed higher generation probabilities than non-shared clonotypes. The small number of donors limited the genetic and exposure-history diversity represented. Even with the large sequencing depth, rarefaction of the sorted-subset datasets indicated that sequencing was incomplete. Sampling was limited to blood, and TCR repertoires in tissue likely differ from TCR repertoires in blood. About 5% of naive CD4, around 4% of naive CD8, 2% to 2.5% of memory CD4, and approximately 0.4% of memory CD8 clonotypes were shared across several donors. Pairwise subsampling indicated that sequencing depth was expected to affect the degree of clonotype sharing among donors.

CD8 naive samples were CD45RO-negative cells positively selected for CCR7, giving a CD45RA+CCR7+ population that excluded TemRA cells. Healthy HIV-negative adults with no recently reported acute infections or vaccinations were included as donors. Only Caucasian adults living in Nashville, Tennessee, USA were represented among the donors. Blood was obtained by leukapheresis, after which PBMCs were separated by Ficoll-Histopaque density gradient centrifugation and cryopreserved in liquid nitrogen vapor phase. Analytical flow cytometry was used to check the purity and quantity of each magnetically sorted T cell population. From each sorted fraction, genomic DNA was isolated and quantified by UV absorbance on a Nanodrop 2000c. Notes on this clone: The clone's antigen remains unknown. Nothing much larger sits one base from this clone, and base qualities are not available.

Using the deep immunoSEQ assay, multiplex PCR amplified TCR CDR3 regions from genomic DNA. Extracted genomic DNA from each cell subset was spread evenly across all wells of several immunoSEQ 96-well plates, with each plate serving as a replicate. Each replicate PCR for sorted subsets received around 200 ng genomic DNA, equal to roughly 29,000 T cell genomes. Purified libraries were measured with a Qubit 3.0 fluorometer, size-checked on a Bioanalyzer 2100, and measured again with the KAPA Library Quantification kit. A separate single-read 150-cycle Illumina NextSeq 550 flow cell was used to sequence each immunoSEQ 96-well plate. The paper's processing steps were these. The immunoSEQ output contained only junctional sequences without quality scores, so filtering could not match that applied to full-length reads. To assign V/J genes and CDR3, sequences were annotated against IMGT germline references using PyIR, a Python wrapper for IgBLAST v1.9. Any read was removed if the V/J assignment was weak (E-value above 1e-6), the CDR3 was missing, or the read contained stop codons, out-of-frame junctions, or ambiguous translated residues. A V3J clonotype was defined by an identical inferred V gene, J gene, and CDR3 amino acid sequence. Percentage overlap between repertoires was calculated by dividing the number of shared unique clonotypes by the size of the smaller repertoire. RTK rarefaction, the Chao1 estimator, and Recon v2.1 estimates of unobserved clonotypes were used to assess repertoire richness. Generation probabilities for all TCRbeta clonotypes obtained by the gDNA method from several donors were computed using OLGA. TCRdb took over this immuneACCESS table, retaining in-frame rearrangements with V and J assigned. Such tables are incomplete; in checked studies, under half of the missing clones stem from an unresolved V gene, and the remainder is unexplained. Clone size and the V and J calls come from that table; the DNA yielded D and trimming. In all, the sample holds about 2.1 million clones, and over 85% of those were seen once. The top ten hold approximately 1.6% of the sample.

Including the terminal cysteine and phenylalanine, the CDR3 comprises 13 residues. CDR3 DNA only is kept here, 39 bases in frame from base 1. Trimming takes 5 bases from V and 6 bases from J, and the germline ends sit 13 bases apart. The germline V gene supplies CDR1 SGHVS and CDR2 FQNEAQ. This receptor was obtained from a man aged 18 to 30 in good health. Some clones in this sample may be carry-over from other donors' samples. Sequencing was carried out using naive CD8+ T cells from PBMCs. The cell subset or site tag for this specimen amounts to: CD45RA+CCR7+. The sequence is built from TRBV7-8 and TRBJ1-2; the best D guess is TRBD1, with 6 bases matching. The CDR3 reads CASSPGGGNGYTF. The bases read TGTGCCAGCAGCCCCGGAGGGGGGAATGGCTACACCTTC.